A selection of T cell receptor beta chains follows, all from one sample in a study of T cell responses to AZD1222 COVID-19 vaccine. The data were produced by immunoSEQ multiplex PCR, yet TCRdb's version contains in-frame clones alone and is incomplete. The repertoire holds about 73,000 clones, with 60% to 85% as singletons. The material was peripheral blood, obtained 28 days after the second AZD1222 dose. All receptors come from an adult who received the AZD1222 COVID-19 vaccine. Both conserved end residues are part of each CDR3. D genes are given only for firm matches. Size is omitted from some rows. Given values are once, few, many or a class for expanded clones.

clone_size j_call d_call v_call cdr3_nt cdr3_aa
- TRBJ1-1 - TRBV3-1/TRBV3-2 TGTGCCAGCAGCCAAACCCCGGACAGTTATACTGAAGCTTTCTTT CASSQTPDSYTEAFF
- TRBJ2-3 - TRBV27 TGTGCCAGCAGTTACATCCCCCCAGATACGCAGTATTTT CASSYIPPDTQYF
- TRBJ2-1 TRBD2 TRBV19 TGTGCCAGTAGTATAGTTGGGGTGACTAGCGGTGGGACTCTAGGGCAGTTCTTC CASSIVGVTSGGTLGQFF
few TRBJ1-5 - TRBV7-2 TGTGCCAGCAGCTTAGGGGACGGGGTAGGGAATCAGCCCCAGCATTTT CASSLGDGVGNQPQHF
- TRBJ1-6 TRBD1 TRBV5-6 TGTGCCAGCAGCTCCCAGACAGGGGCAAATAATTCACCCCTCCACTTT CASSSQTGANNSPLHF
- TRBJ2-5 TRBD2 TRBV5-6 TGTGCCAGCAGCTTGGCGGGACTAGCGGGGCAAGAGACCCAGTACTTC CASSLAGLAGQETQYF
- TRBJ2-7 - TRBV2 TGTGCCAGCAGCGAACAGTACTACGAGCAGTACTTC CASSEQYYEQYF
- TRBJ1-4 - TRBV3-1/TRBV3-2 TGTGCCAGCAGCCGCGACAACAACCCCGAAAAACTGTTTTTT CASSRDNNPEKLFF
- TRBJ1-5 - TRBV4-2 TGTGCCAGCAGCCAAGGTGGAGGGGTCAATCAGCCCCAGCATTTT CASSQGGGVNQPQHF
- TRBJ2-3 TRBD1 TRBV28 TGTGCCAGTCGGACAGGGAAATTTGGCCCGGATACGCAGTATTTT CASRTGKFGPDTQYF
- TRBJ2-1 TRBD2 TRBV5-1 TGCGCCAGCAGATGGGCCGGGACTAGAGGGGACAATGAGCAGTTCTTC CASRWAGTRGDNEQFF
- TRBJ2-1 - TRBV3-1/TRBV3-2 TGTGCCAGCAGCGGATTGCATGAGCAGTTCTTC CASSGLHEQFF
- TRBJ1-2 TRBD1 TRBV2 TGTGCCCGCGACGCCAAGGACAGGGGGTACTCCTTC CARDAKDRGYSF
- TRBJ2-7 - TRBV3-1/TRBV3-2 TGTGCCAGCAGCCAAGTTGGTTCGGGCGAGCAGTACTTC CASSQVGSGEQYF
- TRBJ1-2 - TRBV28 TGTGCCAGCAGTCGTTCCACGAGCGGCTACACCTTC CASSRSTSGYTF
- TRBJ2-1 - TRBV21-1 TGTGCCAGCAGGGAAAAATCGACTGTGGGACTAGCGGGGGGCAATGAGCAGTTCTTC CASREKSTVGLAGGNEQFF
- TRBJ1-5 - TRBV27 TGTGCCAGCAGTTCGATCGGCAATCAGCCCCAGCATTTT CASSSIGNQPQHF
- TRBJ1-1 TRBD1 TRBV18 TGTGCCAGCTCATGGACAGGAAACACTGAAGCTTTCTTT CASSWTGNTEAFF
- TRBJ1-2 - TRBV28 TGTGCCAGCAGTTTCGCAGGCGCGGCATCTTACTATGGCTACACCTTC CASSFAGAASYYGYTF
once TRBJ2-1 - TRBV4-3 TGCGCCAGCAGCCAAGCCGGGGGCTCCTACAATGAGCAGTTCTTC CASSQAGGSYNEQFF
- TRBJ2-5 - TRBV28 TGTGCCAGCAGTTTAGAGACCCAGTACTTC CASSLETQYF
- TRBJ2-7 TRBD2 TRBV5-1 TGCGCCAGCAGCTTGGTACTAGCGGGGAGTGACGAGCAGTACTTC CASSLVLAGSDEQYF
- TRBJ2-5 TRBD2 TRBV14 TGTGCCAGCAGCCACGGACTAGCGGGAGTTCTGGAGACCCAGTACTTC CASSHGLAGVLETQYF
few TRBJ2-5 - TRBV6-5 TGTGCCAGCAGTTGGCAGGAGACCCAGTACTTC CASSWQETQYF
- TRBJ2-3 - TRBV28 TGTGCCAGCAGTTTGGTCGGATATACGCAGTATTTT CASSLVGYTQYF
- TRBJ2-2 TRBD2 TRBV14 TGTGCCAGCAGCCCACACTTGGCTAGCGGGAGGTCCGGGGAGCTGTTTTTT CASSPHLASGRSGELFF
once TRBJ2-7 TRBD1 TRBV10-2 TGCGCCAGCGGGAGACAGGGGGACTCCTACGAGCAGTACTTC CASGRQGDSYEQYF
- TRBJ2-7 TRBD1 TRBV25-1 TGTGCCAGCAGTGACACGATTGGGACAGGGAGTGAAGAGCAGTACTTC CASSDTIGTGSEEQYF
- TRBJ2-1 - TRBV19 TGTGCCAGTAGTATAGGGGTACAGGGTGTGAATGAGCAGTTCTTC CASSIGVQGVNEQFF
- TRBJ2-7 TRBD1 TRBV2 TGTGCCAGCAGTTTGGACAGGGGGCGTTACGAGCAGTACTTC CASSLDRGRYEQYF
- TRBJ2-3 TRBD2 TRBV3-1/TRBV3-2 TGTGCCAGCAGCCATTGGCTAGCGGGTAGTGCAGATACGCAGTATTTT CASSHWLAGSADTQYF
- TRBJ1-5 TRBD1 TRBV27 TGTGCCAGCGCGGGACAGGGTAGCGTTGGCAATCAGCCCCAGCATTTT CASAGQGSVGNQPQHF
- TRBJ1-1 - TRBV7-2 TGTGCCAGCAGCCCAACAGGGAAGGCCCCGGAAGCTTTCTTT CASSPTGKAPEAFF